Listed below are T cell receptor beta chains from one sample, sequenced in a study of beta chain features in type 1 diabetes. The repertoire was sequenced with immunoSEQ multiplex PCR; TCRdb's copy has only in-frame clones and lacks some. The table records about 340,000 clones, 6.5% to 10% of them present only once. Sequencing was carried out using central memory CD4+ T cells from blood. The receptors were sampled from a woman under 30 in good health. Both conserved end residues are part of each CDR3. The D gene is left open where the match is weak. Only some rows state a clone size, as once, few, many or a class for expanded clones.

D gene: .; J gene: TRBJ1-2; clone size: .; V gene: TRBV27; CDR3 protein: CASSFGTGRGYTF; CDR3 DNA: TGTGCCAGCAGTTTTGGTACAGGAAGGGGCTACACCTTC
D gene: .; J gene: TRBJ2-3; clone size: .; V gene: TRBV2; CDR3 protein: CASSAQGVGGTDTQYF; CDR3 DNA: TGTGCCAGCAGTGCACAGGGCGTTGGGGGCACAGATACGCAGTATTTT
D gene: .; J gene: TRBJ1-5; clone size: few; V gene: TRBV27; CDR3 protein: CASSLTRDQPQHF; CDR3 DNA: TGTGCCAGCAGTCTAACGAGAGATCAGCCCCAGCATTTT
D gene: .; J gene: TRBJ2-1; clone size: .; V gene: TRBV27; CDR3 protein: CASSSWTRTAPNEQFF; CDR3 DNA: TGTGCCAGCAGTTCCTGGACCAGAACCGCCCCCAATGAGCAGTTCTTC
D gene: .; J gene: TRBJ1-1; clone size: .; V gene: TRBV6-5; CDR3 protein: CASTKEVGHGAFF; CDR3 DNA: TGTGCCAGCACCAAGGAGGTGGGTCACGGGGCTTTCTTT
D gene: .; J gene: TRBJ2-1; clone size: few; V gene: TRBV11-2; CDR3 protein: CASSLGLTEQFF; CDR3 DNA: TGTGCCAGCAGCTTAGGTCTAACTGAGCAGTTCTTC
D gene: .; J gene: TRBJ2-1; clone size: few; V gene: TRBV29-1; CDR3 protein: CSVTGFSYNEQFF; CDR3 DNA: TGCAGCGTTACAGGGTTCTCCTACAATGAGCAGTTCTTC
D gene: .; J gene: TRBJ2-7; clone size: .; V gene: TRBV21-1; CDR3 protein: CASSKGVWGTYEQYF; CDR3 DNA: TGTGCCAGCAGCAAGGGGGTCTGGGGAACCTACGAGCAGTACTTC
D gene: TRBD1; J gene: TRBJ2-1; clone size: few; V gene: TRBV10-1; CDR3 protein: CASSDRGNEQFF; CDR3 DNA: TGCGCCAGCAGTGACAGGGGGAATGAGCAGTTCTTC
D gene: TRBD2; J gene: TRBJ2-1; clone size: few; V gene: TRBV29-1; CDR3 protein: CSVLPLAGPAYNEQFF; CDR3 DNA: TGCAGCGTCCTACCTCTAGCGGGACCAGCCTACAATGAGCAGTTCTTC
D gene: TRBD1; J gene: TRBJ1-1; clone size: .; V gene: TRBV6-5; CDR3 protein: CASSWGQWNTEAFF; CDR3 DNA: TGTGCCAGCAGTTGGGGACAGTGGAACACTGAAGCTTTCTTT
D gene: TRBD2; J gene: TRBJ2-5; clone size: .; V gene: TRBV10-3; CDR3 protein: CAISEFETSAGETQYF; CDR3 DNA: TGTGCCATCAGTGAGTTCGAGACTAGCGCCGGCGAGACCCAGTACTTC
D gene: TRBD2; J gene: TRBJ2-7; clone size: few; V gene: TRBV7-2; CDR3 protein: CASSIGSGRAVEQYF; CDR3 DNA: TGTGCCAGCAGCATAGGTAGCGGGAGGGCCGTTGAGCAGTACTTC
D gene: .; J gene: TRBJ2-7; clone size: many; V gene: TRBV7-2; CDR3 protein: CASSTQLGTLLLYEQYF; CDR3 DNA: TGTGCCAGCAGCACACAGTTGGGAACTCTGCTCCTGTACGAGCAGTACTTC
D gene: TRBD1; J gene: TRBJ2-4; clone size: few; V gene: TRBV2; CDR3 protein: CASREQGGNIQYF; CDR3 DNA: TGTGCCAGCAGAGAACAGGGGGGAAACATTCAGTACTTC
D gene: .; J gene: TRBJ2-2; clone size: few; V gene: TRBV4-3; CDR3 protein: CASSQAKGSSTGELFF; CDR3 DNA: TGCGCCAGCAGCCAAGCTAAGGGGTCCAGCACCGGGGAGCTGTTTTTT
D gene: .; J gene: TRBJ2-7; clone size: .; V gene: TRBV27; CDR3 protein: CASSRSYLSAERTYEQYF; CDR3 DNA: TGTGCCAGCAGCCGTAGTTATCTTTCTGCGGAGCGGACCTACGAGCAGTACTTC
D gene: TRBD1; J gene: TRBJ2-4; clone size: .; V gene: TRBV5-8; CDR3 protein: CASSQAPGQGQNIQYF; CDR3 DNA: TGTGCCAGCAGCCAAGCGCCGGGACAGGGACAAAACATTCAGTACTTC
D gene: .; J gene: TRBJ1-3; clone size: few; V gene: TRBV5-6; CDR3 protein: CASSKEGSGNTIYF; CDR3 DNA: TGTGCCAGCAGCAAAGAGGGGTCTGGAAACACCATATATTTT
D gene: TRBD1; J gene: TRBJ2-3; clone size: .; V gene: TRBV5-4; CDR3 protein: CASNLLTGSVTDTQYF; CDR3 DNA: TGTGCCAGCAACCTCCTGACAGGGTCTGTAACAGATACGCAGTATTTT